Listed here are 28 T cell receptor beta chains from one sample, sequenced in a study of CD8+CD57+ T cells in acquired aplastic anemia. Profiling of TCR beta VDJ combinations and CDR3 sequences used genomic DNA as template. TCRdb called the reads again in MiXCR, with one record for every CDR3 protein. The sample includes approximately 65,000 distinct CDR3 sequences, around 55% seen only once; the top ten take 2% to 3%. Source material: sorted CD4+, CD8+, or CD8+CD57+ T cells (not recorded which) from PBMCs. The receptor set was obtained from a human donor in good health, serving as a control.

The V and J genes are TRBV6-1 and TRBJ1-2, with no clear D. With 8 bases removed from V and 4 bases from J, the gap between germline ends came to 23 bases. This CDR3 has 16 residues. From germline, CDR1 is MNHNS and CDR2 SASEGT. Written as DNA, the CDR3 is TGTGCCAGCGGCCAACCCCTCCCAGGATTCCTCTATGGCTACACCTTC. Protein: CASGQPLPGFLYGYTF.

This clonotype has a count of ten or more. The CDR3 bases are TGTGCCAGCAGTTTAGTGTCAGGGGCAGCTGAAGCTTTCTTT. It translates to CASSLVSGAAEAFF. The chain is built from TRBV28 and TRBJ1-1; TRBD1 is a possible D gene (6 bases). Germline CDR1 and CDR2: MDHEN and SYDVKM. This CDR3 is built from 14 residues. Trimming pared 2 bases from V and 6 bases from J, leaving 13 bases between.

The chain links TRBV7-8 to TRBJ2-7; TRBD2 aligns across 8 bases. CDR1 is SGHVS, CDR2 FQNEAQ, per germline. The V and J ends lost 4 bases and 5 bases, in that order; junction bases with no gene match: 10. The CDR3 covers 15 residues. CDR3 region: CASSSGVAGINEQYF. DNA for the CDR3: TGTGCCAGCAGCTCCGGGGTAGCGGGAATCAACGAGCAGTACTTC.

The chain has TRBV2 and TRBJ2-7; the match to TRBD2 covers 8 bases. The germline CDR1 and CDR2 sequences are SNHLY and FYNNEI. Trimming at V came to 6 bases and at J to 3 bases, leaving 7 bases not matched to a gene. The CDR3 contains 14 residues. CDR3 sequence reads: CASRGAGANYEQYF. CDR3 nucleotides: TGTGCCAGCAGAGGAGCGGGAGCAAACTACGAGCAGTACTTC. The complete variable domain, with remaining parts taken from reference TRBV2 and TRBJ2-7, reads EPEVTQTPSHQVTQMGQEVILRCVPISNHLYFYWYRQILGQKVEFLVSFYNNEISEKSEIFDDQFSVERPDGSNFTLKIRSTKLEDSAMYFCASRGAGANYEQYFGPGTRLTVT.

This chain connects TRBV2 to TRBJ2-1; 7 bases fit TRBD2. J lost 3 bases, V lost 6 bases, and 11 bases had no gene match. CDR1 and CDR2 (germline): SNHLY, FYNNEI. This CDR3 is built from 16 residues. CDR3 nucleotides: TGTGCCAGCAGCGTAGCTGGGAGGGACGACTACAATGAGCAGTTCTTC. Residues: CASSVAGRDDYNEQFF.

This clonotype has ten or more counts. The rearrangement joins TRBV5-1 to TRBJ1-2, with 7 bases that match TRBD1. Germline CDR1 and CDR2: SGHRS and YFSETQ. This CDR3 contains 13 residues. The V segment lost 3 bases and the J segment 8 bases; nucleotides outside the gene matches: 7. This CDR3 is CASSSGQDWGYTF. The CDR3 DNA sequence: TGCGCCAGCAGCTCAGGACAGGACTGGGGCTACACCTTC.

This clonotype has a count of ten or more. The chain uses TRBV10-1 and TRBJ1-1; D is possibly TRBD1 (6 bases). The CDR3 is 15 amino acids. V lost 4 bases and J lost 3, with 15 bases in between. CDR1 and CDR2 from the germline V gene are WNHNN and SYGVQD (reference sequence). DNA of the CDR3: TGCGCCAGCAGTGGAGGTGGGGGGGCGGACACTGAAGCTTTCTTT. Protein: CASSGGGGADTEAFF.

CDR3 sequence (DNA): TGTGCCAGCAGCCCCGAGGGGTATGGCTACACCTTC. It is translated as CASSPEGYGYTF. The V call is TRBV7-9, the J call TRBJ1-2, with D possibly being TRBD1 (5 bases). Germline V gene data show CDR1 as SEHNR and CDR2 as FQNEAQ (reference sequence). Trimming removed 5 bases from V and 5 bases from J, with 9 bases in between. The CDR3 runs 12 residues.

The count of this clonotype is one. V is TRBV4-1 and J is TRBJ2-1; 13 bases agree with TRBD2. CDR3 length equals 16 residues. Trimming cost V 2 bases and J 9 bases; bases outside gene matches: 7. The germline V gene has CDR1 MGHRA and CDR2 YSYEKL. The CDR3 nucleotides read TGCGCCAGCAGCCAACATGGACTAGCGGGAGTGGGTGAGCAGTTCTTC. Amino acid sequence: CASSQHGLAGVGEQFF.

The chain combines TRBV25-1 with TRBJ2-5; 8 nucleotides line up with TRBD1. The CDR3 length is 14 residues. Germline CDR1 and CDR2: MGHDK and SYGVNS. V lost 7 bases and J lost 3; bases outside the gene matches: 7. CDR3 bases: TGTGCCAGCAACCGACAGGGGCCGGAAGAGACCCAGTACTTC. This encodes CASNRQGPEETQYF.

This clonotype was detected many times. The chain couples TRBV7-6 to TRBJ2-2; D is undetermined. The length of the CDR3 is 12 residues. The V and J ends lost 4 bases and 5 bases respectively, with 5 bases between them. The germline CDR1 and CDR2 sequences are SGHVS and FNYEAQ. CDR3 in DNA: TGTGCCAGCAGCTCCCGTACCGGGGAGCTGTTTTTT. Amino acid sequence: CASSSRTGELFF.

This clonotype was picked up a small number of times. A much larger clonotype is one base distant, so this may be a read error. The genes are TRBV3-1 and TRBJ1-1; D may be TRBD1 (6 bases). The CDR3 runs 14 residues. The V and J ends lost 2 bases and 2 bases respectively, with 9 bases between them. The V gene's germline CDR1 is LGHDT and CDR2 YNNKEL (reference sequence). The CDR3 region has the DNA TGTGCCAGCAGCCAATTCAGGGGAAACACTGAAGCTTTCTTT. Amino acid sequence: CASSQFRGNTEAFF.

This clonotype was seen ten or more times. V usage is TRBV20-1 and J usage is TRBJ2-1; 14 nucleotides agree with TRBD2. The CDR3 length is 16 residues. Unmatched junction bases numbered 3, after V lost 4 bases and J lost 1 base. Germline CDR1 and CDR2: DFQATT and SNEGSKA (reference sequence). The CDR3 DNA sequence: TGCAGTGCTACCAGACTAGCGGGAGGGTCCTACAATGAGCAGTTCTTC. Translating gives CSATRLAGGSYNEQFF.

This clonotype appeared a single time. This CDR3 reads CASSLAVSRYLYEQYF. The CDR3 DNA reads as TGTGCCAGCAGCTTAGCGGTGTCCAGGTATCTCTACGAGCAGTACTTC. The chain is built from TRBV7-8 and TRBJ2-7; D gene ambiguous. In germline, CDR1 is SGHVS, CDR2 FQNEAQ. Trimming took 0 bases from V and 3 from J, leaving 15 bases between them. The CDR3 is 16 residues long.

The chain combines TRBV29-1 with TRBJ1-6; TRBD1 agrees at 7 bases. Germline values: CDR1 SQVTM, CDR2 ANQGSEA. The CDR3 sequence is 14 residues long. The CDR3 loop is CSARGEGGSAPLHF. The CDR3 coding sequence is TGCAGTGCTAGAGGCGAAGGGGGCAGTGCACCCCTCCACTTT. Supplemented by reference TRBV29-1 and TRBJ1-6, the full variable domain reads SAVISQKPSRDICQRGTSLTIQCQVDSQVTMMFWYRQQPGQSLTLIATANQGSEATYESGFVIDKFPISRPNLTFSTLTVSNMSPEDSSIYLCSARGEGGSAPLHFGNGTRLTVT.

This clonotype was observed at least ten times. This sequence joins TRBV19 and TRBJ1-3; D remains ambiguous. Germline V gene sequence: CDR1 LNHDA, CDR2 SQIVND (reference sequence). Between the trimmed V and J ends, which lost 3 bases and 3 bases, there was a span of 15 bases. There are 16 residues in the CDR3. This CDR3 is CASSISRVGHGNTIYF. The CDR3 coding sequence is TGTGCCAGTAGTATTTCCCGCGTGGGTCATGGAAACACCATATATTTT.

This clonotype was seen ten or more times. The chain has TRBV11-3 and TRBJ1-2, with D possibly being TRBD1 (5 bases). Germline CDR1 and CDR2: SGHNT and YENEEA. V lost 5 bases and J lost 8, with 21 bases in between. CDR3 length: 15 residues. The CDR3 sequence is CASSGTTGLSGGYTF. CDR3 nucleotide sequence: TGTGCCAGCAGCGGGACGACTGGGTTATCGGGAGGCTACACCTTC.

At least ten counts were recorded for this clonotype. The chain joins TRBV10-3 to TRBJ1-6; D not certain. Germline V CDR1 and CDR2: ENHRY, SYGVKD. The germline V and J ends were trimmed by 11 bases and 0 bases, with 17 bases remaining between them. The CDR3 covers 16 residues. The CDR3 spells CASTPIRGSYNSPLHF. The CDR3 region has the DNA TGTGCCTCCACGCCGATACGGGGCTCCTATAATTCACCCCTCCACTTT.

As to this clonotype: A much more abundant neighbour one base away suggests this may be a read error. This sequence joins TRBV30 and TRBJ2-4; possibly TRBD1 for D (6 bases). With 7 bases removed from V and 1 base from J, the gap between germline ends came to 14 bases. This CDR3 spans 14 amino acids. Germline CDR1 is GTSNPN and CDR2 is SVGIG (reference sequence). CDR3 coding DNA: TGTGCCTCGACTAAGAGGGGGGCCAAAAACATTCAGTACTTC. This codes for CASTKRGAKNIQYF. The full variable domain, with the rest looked up from reference TRBV30 and TRBJ2-4, is SQTIHQWPATLVQPVGSPLSLECTVEGTSNPNLYWYRQAAGRGLQLLFYSVGIGQISSEVPQNLSASRPQDRQFILSSKKLLLSDSGFYLCASTKRGAKNIQYFGAGTRLSVL.

This chain connects TRBV20-1 to TRBJ2-3; the D gene is possibly TRBD2 (6 bases). Trimming pared 6 bases from V and 0 bases from J, leaving 25 bases between. The germline V gene encodes CDR1 DFQATT and CDR2 SNEGSKA (reference sequence). CDR3 size: 18 residues. This chain's CDR3 is CSATSDRRRSGSTDTQYF. The CDR3 DNA sequence: TGCAGTGCCACCAGTGACCGGCGGAGGAGCGGGAGCACAGATACGCAGTATTTT.

This rearrangement joins TRBV25-1 to TRBJ1-1, with D possibly being TRBD1 (5 bases). The germline CDR1 and CDR2 sequences are MGHDK and SYGVNS. The CDR3 is 14 residues long. V gave up 5 bases and J gave up 2 bases, with 12 bases separating them. The CDR3 loop reads CASSRNRSNTEAFF. As DNA, the CDR3 is TGTGCCAGCAGTCGAAACAGGTCAAACACTGAAGCTTTCTTT.

This clonotype has only a few counts. The chain joins TRBV25-1 to TRBJ1-2; 9 bases align to TRBD1. This CDR3 has 15 residues. Germline assignment: CDR1 MGHDK and CDR2 SYGVNS. J gave up 7 bases and V 6 bases, and 12 bases lay outside the gene matches. CDR3 in DNA: TGTGCCAGCAGCTTAGCGCGGGACAGGGTACGTGGCTACACCTTC. Protein: CASSLARDRVRGYTF.

The rearrangement links TRBV15 to TRBJ2-1; TRBD2 matches 14 bases. With V trimmed by 5 bases and J by 14 bases, 11 bases remained unmatched. This CDR3 has 15 residues. Looked up from germline, CDR1 is LNHNV and CDR2 is YYDKDF (reference sequence). DNA of the CDR3: TGTGCCACCAGCGTGAGACTAGCGGGAGGGCGGGGCGAGTTCTTC. The encoded protein is CATSVRLAGGRGEFF. The entire variable domain, with the rest obtained from reference TRBV15 and TRBJ2-1, is as follows: DAMVIQNPRYQVTQFGKPVTLSCSQTLNHNVMYWYQQKSSQAPKLLFHYYDKDFNNEADTPDNFQSRRPNTSFCFLDIRSPGLGDTAMYLCATSVRLAGGRGEFFGPGTRLTVL.

The rearrangement uses TRBV19 and TRBJ1-2, with a possible D match to TRBD1 (5 bases). Trimming pared 3 bases from V and 2 bases from J, leaving 10 bases between. The CDR3 has 14 residues. CDR1 and CDR2 from the germline V gene are LNHDA and SQIVND (reference sequence). The CDR3, as DNA: TGTGCCAGTAGTATCACAGGCCTCAACTATGGCTACACCTTC. Translation gives CASSITGLNYGYTF.

This clonotype has at least ten counts. The rearrangement links TRBV5-1 to TRBJ2-7; 8 bases line up with TRBD1. Trimming at V came to 3 bases and at J to 3 bases, leaving 5 bases not matched to a gene. In germline, CDR1 is SGHRS, CDR2 YFSETQ. This CDR3 comprises 14 residues. The CDR3 DNA reads as TGCGCCAGCAGCTCTGGACAGGGAAACTACGAGCAGTACTTC. Residues: CASSSGQGNYEQYF.

There are many counts of this clonotype. V gene TRBV2 combines with J gene TRBJ1-4, with 8 bases matching TRBD1. V was pared by 6 bases and J by 6 bases, with 9 bases of the junction left unmatched. Germline-derived CDR1 and CDR2 are SNHLY and FYNNEI. The length of the CDR3 is 15 residues. The CDR3 nucleotides are TGTGCCAGCAGGCCCGACAGGGGAGGGGATGAAAAACTGTTTTTT. Its translation is CASRPDRGGDEKLFF.

This clonotype was counted a single time. This chain links TRBV20-1 with TRBJ1-1; D uncertain. Germline lookup yields CDR1 DFQATT and CDR2 SNEGSKA (reference sequence). The CDR3 totals 15 residues. With 0 bases removed from V and 3 bases from J, the gap between germline ends came to 14 bases. CDR3 nucleotides: TGCAGTGCTAGAGATAGTGGCCCTGGGGACACTGAAGCTTTCTTT. Its translation is CSARDSGPGDTEAFF.

The table lists this clonotype with many counts. The chain couples TRBV5-4 to TRBJ2-3; 12 positions agree with TRBD2. Unmatched junction bases numbered 9, after V lost 4 bases and J lost 3 bases. CDR1 and CDR2 (germline): SGHNT, YYREEE (reference sequence). This CDR3 has 17 amino acids. DNA of the CDR3: TGTGCCAGCAGCGGAGGGACTAGCGGGTGGGGTACAGATACGCAGTATTTT. It encodes CASSGGTSGWGTDTQYF.